What follows are 4 T cell receptor beta chains derived from one specimen sequenced in a study of cytomegalovirus exposure and HLA in healthy donors. Researchers ran the PCR with 60 Vbeta and 13 Jbeta primers. Profiling relied on immunoSEQ multiplex PCR, and the TCRdb table lists in-frame clones only, not all of them. The sample consists of roughly 120,000 clones, around three quarters of them appearing once. Sequenced material: PBMCs. The receptors come from a man aged 18 to 35 in good health and CMV-seronegative.

As concerns this clone: One junction end disagrees with the germline gene, perhaps due to a read error. The rearrangement joins TRBV7-9 to TRBJ2-5; D is uncertain. The end of the DNA is better explained by TRBJ2-7, so the J call may be wrong. From germline, CDR1 is SEHNR and CDR2 FQNEAQ (reference sequence). The CDR3 loop spans 12 amino acids. The CDR3 DNA reads TGTTCCAGCAGCCTTGCCGCATACGAGCAGTACTTC. Its translation: CSSSLAAYEQYF.

This chain uses TRBV11-3 with TRBJ2-2; D is ambiguous. The CDR3 contains 13 residues. CDR1 is SGHNT and CDR2 is YENEEA in the germline V gene. With 5 bases removed from V and 3 bases from J, the gap between germline ends came to 7 bases. CDR3 sequence (DNA): TGTGCCAGCAGCAGAGAGGACACCGGGGAGCTGTTTTTT. Translated, it gives CASSREDTGELFF.

V and J are TRBV18 and TRBJ2-1; unclear D gene. Per the germline V gene, CDR1 is KGHSH and CDR2 is LQKENI. V lost 5 bases and J lost 0, with 8 bases in between. The CDR3 covers 14 residues. CDR3 residues: CASSTQDSYNEQFF. CDR3 in DNA: TGTGCCAGCTCAACCCAGGACTCCTACAATGAGCAGTTCTTC.

V is TRBV5-1 and J is TRBJ1-4; TRBD1 matches at 8 bases. Looked up from germline, CDR1 is SGHRS and CDR2 is YFSETQ. Losses at the gene ends were 4 bases for V and 7 bases for J; bases not matched to a gene: 9. The CDR3 runs to 15 residues. In DNA, the CDR3 is TGCGCCAGCAGCCCGGGGGACAGGAGTTTTGAAAAACTGTTTTTT. Protein: CASSPGDRSFEKLFF. Combining the CDR3 with reference TRBV5-1 and TRBJ1-4 gives the whole variable domain KAGVTQTPRYLIKTRGQQVTLSCSPISGHRSVSWYQQTPGQGLQFLFEYFSETQRNKGNFPGRFSGRQFSNSRSEMNVSTLELGDSALYLCASSPGDRSFEKLFFGSGTQLSVL.